This TCR beta chain was found in a study of shared clonotypes between healthy human individuals (dated by TCRdb to between 2020 and 2021). About the investigation overall: Two women and three men aged 18 to 49 years were included in the cohort. For each donor, three plates each were used for CD4 naive and CD4 memory, two plates were used for CD8 naive, and one plate was used for CD8 memory. To estimate repertoire size and how much clonotypes are shared between individuals, the study performed deep sequencing of blood TCR repertoires from a handful of healthy adults. To increase sequencing depth and limit assay-specific biases, different laboratories used diverse techniques to prepare libraries and sequence TCR repertoires. Between about 0.9 and 9 billion PBMCs per donor were obtained by leukapheresis. The study at large found these results: Pairwise subsampling led to the expectation that sequencing depth would affect the degree of clonotype sharing among donors. Sampling was restricted to blood, and TCR repertoires in tissue are likely to differ from TCR repertoires in blood. Naive subsets generally had larger estimated clonotype richness than memory subsets. Clonotypes shared by all four sorted-subset donors showed higher generation probabilities than non-shared clonotypes. Rarefaction of sorted-subset datasets indicated incomplete sequencing despite the large sequencing depth. Sharing across several donors was observed for about 5% of naive CD4, 3% to 3.5% of naive CD8, 2% to 2.5% of memory CD4, and about 0.4% of memory CD8 clonotypes. The genetic and exposure-history diversity represented was limited by the small number of donors.

CD8 naive samples were CD45RO-negative cells positively selected for CCR7, giving a CD45RA+CCR7+ population that excluded TemRA cells. The donors were healthy, HIV-negative adults who had no recently reported acute infections or vaccinations. Every donor was a Caucasian adult living in Nashville, Tennessee, USA. Blood was obtained by leukapheresis, after which PBMCs were separated by Ficoll-Histopaque density gradient centrifugation and cryopreserved in liquid nitrogen vapor phase. Analytical flow cytometry was used to check the purity and quantity of every magnetically sorted T cell population. Genomic DNA was isolated from each sorted fraction and quantified by UV absorbance on a Nanodrop 2000c. Using the deep immunoSEQ assay, multiplex PCR amplified TCR CDR3 regions from genomic DNA. Genomic DNA extracted from each cell subset was distributed evenly over all wells of several immunoSEQ 96-well plates, and each plate served as one replicate. For sorted subsets, each replicate PCR was loaded with about 0.2 ug genomic DNA, equivalent to roughly 30,000 T cell genomes. Purified libraries were quantified with a Qubit 3.0 fluorometer, sized on a Bioanalyzer 2100, and re-quantified with the KAPA Library Quantification kit. Each immunoSEQ 96-well plate was sequenced on its own single-read 150-cycle Illumina NextSeq 550 flow cell. From the authors' description of their analysis: Because only junctional sequences without quality scores were contained in the immunoSEQ output, filtering matching that applied to full-length reads could not be performed. To assign V/J genes and CDR3, sequences were annotated using PyIR, a Python wrapper for IgBLAST v1.9, with IMGT germline references. Any read was removed if the V/J assignment was weak (E-value above 1e-6), the CDR3 was missing, or the read contained stop codons, out-of-frame junctions, or ambiguous translated residues. V3J clonotypes were defined as sequences sharing the same inferred V gene, J gene, and CDR3 amino acid sequence. Percentage overlap between repertoires was calculated by dividing the number of shared unique clonotypes by the size of the smaller repertoire. Repertoire richness was assessed with RTK rarefaction, the Chao1 estimator, and Recon v2.1 estimates of unobserved clonotypes. For all TCRbeta clonotypes obtained by the gDNA method from a handful of donors, generation probabilities were computed with OLGA. TCRdb limited this immuneACCESS table to in-frame rearrangements with V and J called. A share of clones is missing; checked studies link under half to unresolved V genes, and the rest is unexplained. For V, J and clone size, that table is used; D and trimming come from the DNA. Recorded for this sample are millions of clones; approximately 94% of them occurred a single time. Roughly 1% of the sample comes from the top ten.

V is clipped by 8 bases and J by 2 bases, and the sequence between their germline boundaries is 28 bases long. Reading the germline V gene gives CDR1 MDHEN and CDR2 SYDVKM. The CDR3 sequence holds 18 residues, the cysteine and phenylalanine included. Only the CDR3 DNA stays, 54 bases, in frame from base 1. On this clone itself: Which antigen it targets is not known. The input lacks base qualities; no much larger clone sits a single base away.

The receptor was derived from a man aged 18 to 29 in good health. The chain is made from TRBV28 and TRBJ2-7, with the D gene tentatively TRBD1 or TRBD2, based on 6 matching bases in each. The specimen was naive CD8+ T cells sorted from blood. In the paper's terms, the cell subset or site label means: CD45RA+CCR7+. The CDR3 here reads CASSGGKEWTVKTYEQYF. The bases are TGTGCCAGCTCTGGGGGGAAAGAATGGACAGTTAAGACCTACGAGCAGTACTTC.